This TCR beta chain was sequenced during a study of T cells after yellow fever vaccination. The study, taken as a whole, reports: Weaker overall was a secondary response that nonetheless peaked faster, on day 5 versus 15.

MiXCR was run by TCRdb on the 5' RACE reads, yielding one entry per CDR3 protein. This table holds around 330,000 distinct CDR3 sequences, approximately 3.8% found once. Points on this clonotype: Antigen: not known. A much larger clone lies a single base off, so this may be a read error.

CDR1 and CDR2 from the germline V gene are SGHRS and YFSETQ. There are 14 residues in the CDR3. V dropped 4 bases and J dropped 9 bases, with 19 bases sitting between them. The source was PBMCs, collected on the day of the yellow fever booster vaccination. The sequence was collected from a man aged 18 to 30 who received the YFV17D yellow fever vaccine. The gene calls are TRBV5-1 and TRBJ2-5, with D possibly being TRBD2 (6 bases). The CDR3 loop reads CASSIEFREMAQYF. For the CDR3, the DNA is TGCGCCAGCAGCATAGAATTCCGGGAGATGGCCCAGTACTTC.